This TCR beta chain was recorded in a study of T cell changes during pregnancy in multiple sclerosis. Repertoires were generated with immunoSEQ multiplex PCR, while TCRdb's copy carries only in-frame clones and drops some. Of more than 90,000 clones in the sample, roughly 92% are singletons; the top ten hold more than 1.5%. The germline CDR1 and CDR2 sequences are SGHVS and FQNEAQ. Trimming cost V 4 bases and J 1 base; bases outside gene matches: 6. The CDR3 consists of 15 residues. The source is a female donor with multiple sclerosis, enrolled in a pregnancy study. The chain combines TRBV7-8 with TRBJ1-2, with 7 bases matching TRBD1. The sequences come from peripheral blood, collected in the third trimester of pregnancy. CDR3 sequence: CASSSHRGGNYGYTF. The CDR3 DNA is TGTGCCAGCAGCTCCCACAGGGGCGGTAACTATGGCTACACCTTC.